The 17 T cell receptor beta chains below all came from one sample that was sequenced in a study of T cell responses to AZD1222 COVID-19 vaccine. Measured with immunoSEQ multiplex PCR; TCRdb has only the in-frame clones, and not every one. This table holds roughly 100,000 clones, 87% found once. The input for sequencing was peripheral blood, taken 28 days after the second AZD1222 dose. The source of these receptors is an adult who received the AZD1222 COVID-19 vaccine.

CDR3: CASSKTGTYNSPLHF. The CDR3 DNA sequence: TGTGCCAGCAGCAAGACAGGGACCTATAATTCACCCCTCCACTTT. This sequence joins TRBV13 and TRBJ1-6, with 7 bases identical to TRBD1. Germline trimming cut 5 bases from V and 2 bases from J; bases unmatched to any gene: 3. The CDR3 is 15 amino acids. Germline-derived CDR1 and CDR2 are PRHDT and FYEKMQ (reference sequence).

This chain joins TRBV6-1 and TRBJ1-2; unclear D gene. The V gene lost 2 bases and the J gene lost 1 base, with 11 bases spanning the gap. Germline CDR1 is MNHNS and CDR2 is SASEGT. The CDR3 length is 15 residues. The CDR3 spells CASSEYPGINYGYTF. CDR3 DNA sequence: TGTGCCAGCAGTGAATACCCAGGTATTAACTATGGCTACACCTTC.

The chain joins TRBV24-1 to TRBJ2-5, with 9 bases fitting TRBD1. V trimming: 4 bases; J trimming: 5 bases; junction bases outside the gene matches: 7. The germline gives CDR1 KGHDR, CDR2 SFDVKD. The CDR3 runs to 15 residues. The chain's CDR3 is CATSEYGTGHETQYF. The CDR3 region has the DNA TGTGCCACCAGTGAATATGGGACAGGGCACGAGACCCAGTACTTC.

This rearrangement joins TRBV18 to TRBJ1-2; 8 bases match TRBD1. The CDR3 is 14 residues long. Germline V gene lookup returns CDR1 KGHSH and CDR2 LQKENI. Trimming took 6 bases from V and 8 from J; bases not matched to a gene: 11. DNA for the CDR3: TGTGCCAGCTCCCCAGATTCGACAGGGGAAGGCTACACCTTC. The encoded protein is CASSPDSTGEGYTF.

This clone was seen only once. The DNA of the CDR3 is TGTGCCAGCATCTGGCAGGGAAACGCTGAAGCTTTCTTT. As protein: CASIWQGNAEAFF. The chain recombines TRBV28 with TRBJ1-1, with D tentatively TRBD1 (5 bases). This CDR3 has 13 amino acids. Between the trimmed V and J ends, which lost 7 bases and 6 bases, there was a span of 15 bases. Germline-derived CDR1 and CDR2 are MDHEN and SYDVKM.

CDR3 in DNA: TGTGCCAGCAGTCCAGGGTATGAGCAGTACTTC. It is translated as CASSPGYEQYF. The gene calls are TRBV27 and TRBJ2-7, with D maybe TRBD1 (5 bases). Trimming took 5 bases from V and 7 from J, leaving 9 bases between them. CDR1 MNHEY and CDR2 SMNVEV come from the germline V gene (reference sequence). The CDR3 runs 11 residues.

The chain recombines TRBV11-2 with TRBJ1-4; D remains ambiguous. Per germline, CDR1 SGHAT and CDR2 FQNNGV. The V gene lost 0 bases and the J gene lost 0 bases, with 11 bases spanning the gap. This CDR3 region has 17 residues. This chain's CDR3 is CASSLDPSSATNEKLFF. CDR3 DNA: TGTGCCAGCAGCTTAGATCCGTCGTCAGCAACTAATGAAAAACTGTTTTTT.

This chain joins TRBV3-1 (or the pseudogene TRBV3-2) and TRBJ1-1, with TRBD1 as a possible D gene (5 bases). The CDR3 sequence is 11 residues long. Trimming shortened V by 2 bases and J by 7 bases, and 5 bases separated the two germline ends. Per germline, CDR1 LGHDT and CDR2 YNNKEL (reference sequence). The CDR3 nucleotides read TGTGCCAGCAGCCAAAGGGGTGAAGCTTTCTTT. The encoded protein is CASSQRGEAFF.

The J gene is TRBJ1-1, the V gene TRBV7-9; tentatively, D is TRBD1 (6 bases). Germline lookup yields CDR1 SEHNR and CDR2 FQNEAQ (reference sequence). Trimming took 3 bases from V and 2 from J, leaving 13 bases between them. This CDR3 region has 15 residues. CDR3 in DNA: TGTGCCAGCAGCTTCGCGTCAGGGGCCAACACTGAAGCTTTCTTT. Its translation is CASSFASGANTEAFF.

V gene TRBV9 combines with J gene TRBJ2-2; TRBD1 agrees at 12 bases. CDR1 is SGDLS, CDR2 YYNGEE, per germline. The V segment lost 4 bases and the J segment 4 bases; nucleotides outside the gene matches: 5. CDR3 length equals 16 residues. The CDR3 here is CASSPGQGAGTGELFF. For the CDR3, the DNA is TGTGCCAGCAGCCCGGGACAGGGGGCGGGCACCGGGGAGCTGTTTTTT.

The gene calls are TRBV9 and TRBJ1-2, with D hard to call. The CDR3 covers 14 residues. CDR1 and CDR2 (germline): SGDLS, YYNGEE. Trimming pared 0 bases from V and 2 bases from J, leaving 8 bases between. Written as DNA, the CDR3 is TGTGCCAGCAGCGTAGATGATAGAAACTATGGCTACACCTTC. Translation: CASSVDDRNYGYTF.

This rearrangement joins TRBV18 to TRBJ2-1; 7 bases map to TRBD1. After removal of 5 bases from V and 2 bases from J, the junction contained 9 bases not matched to a gene. This CDR3 is built from 16 residues. Looked up from germline, CDR1 is KGHSH and CDR2 is LQKENI. This chain's CDR3 is CASSISTGVTYNEQFF. CDR3 sequence (DNA): TGTGCCAGCTCAATAAGTACAGGGGTCACCTACAATGAGCAGTTCTTC.

This chain uses TRBV11-2 with TRBJ2-5; D not resolved. The V and J ends lost 0 bases and 6 bases respectively, with 8 bases between them. CDR1 is SGHAT, CDR2 FQNNGV, per germline. The CDR3 sequence is 13 residues long. The CDR3 reads CASSLDRSKTQYF. The DNA for the CDR3 is TGTGCCAGCAGCTTAGACAGGAGCAAGACCCAGTACTTC.

The chain recombines TRBV27 with TRBJ1-5; maybe TRBD1 (5 bases). This CDR3 has 15 residues. V was clipped by 2 bases and J by 8 bases, with 16 bases between them. Per germline, CDR1 MNHEY and CDR2 SMNVEV (reference sequence). CDR3 coding DNA: TGTGCCAGCAGTTTAAGGGGAGGCAGCAGGAAGCCCCAGCATTTT. This sequence encodes CASSLRGGSRKPQHF.

The chain joins TRBV30 to TRBJ2-2; the D gene is possibly TRBD2 (7 bases). Germline CDR1 GTSNPN, CDR2 SVGIG (reference sequence). The CDR3 extends over 14 amino acids. Trimming took off 5 bases at V and 6 bases at J, with 16 bases between the two ends. The CDR3 coding sequence is TGTGCCTGGGGATCTGGGGGGGCATCCGGGGAGCTGTTTTTT. It codes for CAWGSGGASGELFF.

The rearrangement uses TRBV11-2 and TRBJ1-2, with a possible D match to TRBD1 (5 bases). Trimming removed 0 bases at V and 0 bases at J, with 8 bases between. This CDR3 has 15 residues. CDR1 is SGHAT, CDR2 FQNNGV, per germline. This CDR3 reads CASSLETGANYGYTF. CDR3 sequence (DNA): TGTGCCAGCAGCTTAGAAACAGGAGCTAACTATGGCTACACCTTC. The full variable domain, its missing parts supplied by reference TRBV11-2 and TRBJ1-2, is EAGVAQSPRYKIIEKRQSVAFWCNPISGHATLYWYQQILGQGPKLLIQFQNNGVVDDSQLPKDRFSAERLKGVDSTLKIQPAKLEDSAVYLCASSLETGANYGYTFGSGTRLTVV.

This clone appeared once. The J gene is TRBJ1-1, the V gene TRBV2; D remains ambiguous. The germline gives CDR1 SNHLY, CDR2 FYNNEI. Trimming left V 4 bases short and J 3 bases short, with 12 bases between. This CDR3 contains 14 residues. CDR3 DNA: TGTGCCAGCAGTGTTCCGGGCCCCTACACTGAAGCTTTCTTT. This translates into CASSVPGPYTEAFF.